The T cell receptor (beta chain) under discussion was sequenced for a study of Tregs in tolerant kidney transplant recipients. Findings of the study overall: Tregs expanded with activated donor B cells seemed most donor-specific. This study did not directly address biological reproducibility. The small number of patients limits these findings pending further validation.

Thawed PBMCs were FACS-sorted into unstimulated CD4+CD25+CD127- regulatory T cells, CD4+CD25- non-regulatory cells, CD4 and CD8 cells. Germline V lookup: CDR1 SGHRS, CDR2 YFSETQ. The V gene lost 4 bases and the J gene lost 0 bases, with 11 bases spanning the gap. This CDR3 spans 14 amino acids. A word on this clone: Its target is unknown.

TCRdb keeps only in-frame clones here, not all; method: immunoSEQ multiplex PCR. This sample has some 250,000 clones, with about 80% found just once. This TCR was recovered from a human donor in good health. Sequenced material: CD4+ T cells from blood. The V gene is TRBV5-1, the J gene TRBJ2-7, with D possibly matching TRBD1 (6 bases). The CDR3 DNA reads TGCGCCAGCAGCACCGGACAGAGCTCCTACGAGCAGTACTTC. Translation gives CASSTGQSSYEQYF.